Following are 17 T cell receptor beta chains from one sample sequenced in a study of blood T cell repertoires in COVID-19. Clones were read by immunoSEQ multiplex PCR, and TCRdb kept only the in-frame ones, dropping some. The sample contains roughly 280,000 clones, roughly 87% of which appear only once. Sequencing used peripheral blood. These receptors came from a woman aged 50 to 60 who had recovered from COVID-19.

The chain employs TRBV6-5 and TRBJ1-6; 7 nucleotides line up with TRBD1. Germline assignment: CDR1 MNHEY and CDR2 SVGAGI. The CDR3 has 14 residues. V gave up 6 bases and J gave up 5 bases; unmatched junction bases: 4. The CDR3 region has the DNA TGTGCCAGCAGCCAAGGGGGCCATAATTCACCCCTCCACTTT. Its translation: CASSQGGHNSPLHF.

The chain couples TRBV6-2 or TRBV6-3 to TRBJ1-2; D gene unclear. The ends were cut back, 4 bases at V and 2 bases at J, with 14 bases in the middle. The CDR3 consists of 15 residues. Germline lookup yields CDR1 MNHEY and CDR2 SVGEGT. CDR3 DNA: TGTGCCAGCAGTTTGGAGACGAGGCGGAACTATGGCTACACCTTC. Translation gives CASSLETRRNYGYTF.

This rearrangement joins TRBV4-2 to TRBJ2-7, with TRBD1 identical over 10 bases. Unmatched junction bases numbered 12, after V lost 1 base and J lost 6 bases. There are 17 residues in the CDR3. CDR1 LGHNA and CDR2 YNFKEQ come from the germline V gene. Here the CDR3 DNA reads TGTGCCAGCAGCCAAGTTAGGACGACAGGGGGCCCGTCCGAGCAGTACTTC. As protein: CASSQVRTTGGPSEQYF.

The rearrangement uses TRBV12-5 and TRBJ1-2; perhaps TRBD1 as D (6 bases). V was clipped by 2 bases and J by 2 bases, with 21 bases between them. Germline assignment: CDR1 LGHNT and CDR2 FRNRAP. CDR3 length: 18 residues. The CDR3 region has the DNA TGTGCTAGTGGTTTGAGGGGGATCGGACACGAGAAGAACTATGGCTACACCTTC. Residues: CASGLRGIGHEKNYGYTF. The whole variable domain, filled in from reference TRBV12-5 and TRBJ1-2, reads DARVTQTPRHKVTEMGQEVTMRCQPILGHNTVFWYRQTMMQGLELLAYFRNRAPLDDSGMPKDRFSAEMPDATLATLKIQPSEPRDSAVYFCASGLRGIGHEKNYGYTFGSGTRLTVV.

This chain joins TRBV29-1 and TRBJ1-2; no reliable D call. The CDR3 extends over 12 amino acids. Germline CDR1 and CDR2: SQVTM and ANQGSEA. Trimming left V 6 bases short and J 8 bases short, with 16 bases between. The DNA for the CDR3 is TGCAGCGTGGGAGAGATAGGAGTAGGCTACACCTTC. It codes for CSVGEIGVGYTF.

The rearrangement uses TRBV12-2 and TRBJ2-3; TRBD2 is taken as the D call from the table, unchecked against the DNA. TRBV12-2 counts as a pseudogene. CDR3 length equals 13 residues. The CDR3 is CASRGGFTDTQYF. CDR3 nucleotides: TGTGCAAGTCGAGGCGGGTTCACAGATACGCAGTATTTT.

This clone was observed a handful of times. The gene calls are TRBV3-1 (or the pseudogene TRBV3-2) and TRBJ1-2; the D gene is possibly TRBD1 (6 bases). Germline CDR1 reads LGHDT; CDR2 reads YNNKEL (reference sequence). The V end lost 6 bases, the J end lost 4 bases, and 12 bases lay between the germline ends. This CDR3 is 13 amino acids long. The CDR3 nucleotides read TGTGCCAGCAGTCTGGACAGCCTCTATGGCTACACCTTC. It specifies CASSLDSLYGYTF.

The rearrangement uses TRBV6-6 and TRBJ1-5, with D possibly TRBD1 on 5 matching bases. V lost 1 base and J 3 bases, leaving 10 bases between the germline ends. Germline loops: CDR1 MNHNY, CDR2 SVGAGI (reference sequence). The CDR3 has 15 residues. The CDR3 protein is CASSYYGAPNQPQHF. The CDR3 DNA sequence: TGTGCCAGCAGTTACTATGGGGCTCCCAATCAGCCCCAGCATTTT.

This chain links TRBV3-1 (or the pseudogene TRBV3-2) with TRBJ1-2; possibly TRBD1 for D (5 bases). This CDR3 has 14 amino acids. Germline V gives CDR1 LGHDT, CDR2 YNNKEL (reference sequence). V was cut by 3 bases and J by 3 bases, with 11 bases left in between. DNA for the CDR3: TGTGCCAGCAGCCACAGGGTTTACGACTATGGCTACACCTTC. Translation: CASSHRVYDYGYTF.

The chain carries TRBV5-4 and TRBJ2-2; TRBD1 agrees at 9 bases. This CDR3 has 15 residues. Germline V lookup: CDR1 SGHNT, CDR2 YYREEE (reference sequence). J lost 6 bases, V lost 4 bases, and 7 bases had no gene match. CDR3 coding DNA: TGTGCCAGCAGCGTTCTAGGGACAGGGCCCGGGGAGCTGTTTTTT. This translates into CASSVLGTGPGELFF.

This clone appeared a single time. This chain links TRBV4-3 with TRBJ1-1; perhaps TRBD1 as D (6 bases). Deletions cut 1 base from V and 1 base from J, with 10 bases between. CDR3 size: 15 residues. Germline V gene data show CDR1 as LGHNA and CDR2 as YSLEER. This CDR3 is CASSQVGQTNTEAFF. As DNA, the CDR3 is TGCGCCAGCAGCCAAGTAGGACAGACGAACACTGAAGCTTTCTTT.

This chain connects TRBV5-1 to TRBJ2-7; D gene unclear. The V end lost 0 bases, the J end lost 0 bases, and 7 bases lay between the germline ends. From germline, CDR1 is SGHRS and CDR2 YFSETQ. This CDR3 spans 14 amino acids. In DNA, the CDR3 is TGCGCCAGCAGCTTGGGAGGATTCTCCTACGAGCAGTACTTC. The encoded protein is CASSLGGFSYEQYF.

The rearrangement joins TRBV2 to TRBJ1-1, with D possibly matching TRBD1 (5 bases). Germline V gene lookup returns CDR1 SNHLY and CDR2 FYNNEI. V was shortened by 8 bases and J by 1 base, with 14 bases between the two germline ends. The CDR3 has 14 amino acids. CDR3 region: CASYSGWSNTEAFF. CDR3 in DNA: TGTGCCAGCTATTCAGGGTGGTCGAACACTGAAGCTTTCTTT.

The chain uses TRBV18 and TRBJ2-5; 7 bases agree with TRBD2. Germline CDR1 reads KGHSH; CDR2 reads LQKENI. V dropped 0 bases and J dropped 0; count of bases not matched to a gene: 1. The CDR3 extends over 15 amino acids. DNA of the CDR3: TGTGCCAGCTCACCACCGGGGGGGTACCAAGAGACCCAGTACTTC. Translating gives CASSPPGGYQETQYF.

This clone was seen only once. This chain links TRBV10-3 with TRBJ1-2, with D possibly TRBD1 on 6 matching bases. Germline V CDR1 and CDR2: ENHRY, SYGVKD. The CDR3 runs 14 residues. V lost 5 bases and J 4 bases, leaving 14 bases between the germline ends. The DNA for the CDR3 is TGTGCCATCAGTCCCAGGGGTTTTGGCTATGGCTACACCTTC. It is translated as CAISPRGFGYGYTF.

This clone was observed once. The chain links TRBV6-1 to TRBJ2-1; a possible D gene is TRBD1 (6 bases). The CDR3 is made up of 17 amino acids. V was shortened by 2 bases and J by 2 bases, with 16 bases between the two germline ends. Germline V gene sequence: CDR1 MNHNS, CDR2 SASEGT. The CDR3 is CASSESLRGITYNEQFF. CDR3 DNA: TGTGCCAGCAGTGAATCCCTCAGGGGTATCACCTACAATGAGCAGTTCTTC.

This rearrangement joins TRBV6-2 or TRBV6-3 to TRBJ1-2, with 9 positions matching TRBD1. This CDR3 spans 13 amino acids. Germline V gene lookup returns CDR1 MNHEY and CDR2 SVGEGT. The J segment lost 8 bases and the V segment lost 5 bases, leaving 6 bases of the junction unmatched. CDR3 residues: CASSGQGRGGYTF. The CDR3 DNA reads TGTGCCAGCAGTGGACAGGGGAGAGGAGGCTACACCTTC.